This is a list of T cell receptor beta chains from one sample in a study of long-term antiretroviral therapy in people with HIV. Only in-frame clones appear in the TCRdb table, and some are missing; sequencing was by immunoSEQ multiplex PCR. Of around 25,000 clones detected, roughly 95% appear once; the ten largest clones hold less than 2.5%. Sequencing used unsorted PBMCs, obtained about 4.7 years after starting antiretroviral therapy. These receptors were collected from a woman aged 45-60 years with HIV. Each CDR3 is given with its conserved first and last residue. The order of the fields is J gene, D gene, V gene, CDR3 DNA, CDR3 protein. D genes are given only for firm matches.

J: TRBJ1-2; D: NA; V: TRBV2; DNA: TGTGCCAGCAGTGATCGGCCGGGTTCCTATGGCTACACCTTC; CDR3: CASSDRPGSYGYTF
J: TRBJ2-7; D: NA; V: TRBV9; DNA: TGTGCCAGCAGCCTGAGCTCCTACGAGCAGTACTTC; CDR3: CASSLSSYEQYF
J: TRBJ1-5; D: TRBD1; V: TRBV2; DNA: TGTGCCAGCAGTGGGACAGGGGTTAATCAGCCCCAGCATTTT; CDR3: CASSGTGVNQPQHF
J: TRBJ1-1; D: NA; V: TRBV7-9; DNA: TGTGCCAGCAGCCTAGCCCTTGAAGCTTTCTTT; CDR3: CASSLALEAFF
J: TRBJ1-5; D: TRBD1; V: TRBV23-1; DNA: TGCGCCAGCAGTCACCCTGGAAGGGGGCGCAATCAGCCCCAGCATTTT; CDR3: CASSHPGRGRNQPQHF
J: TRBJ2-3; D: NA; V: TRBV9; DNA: TGTGCCAGCATGAGGGGGGTGAGCACAGATACGCAGTATTTT; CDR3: CASMRGVSTDTQYF
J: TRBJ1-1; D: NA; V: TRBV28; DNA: TGTGCCACCACATCGGGATACACTGAAGCTTTCTTT; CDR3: CATTSGYTEAFF
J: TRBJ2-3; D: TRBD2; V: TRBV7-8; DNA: TGTGCCAGCAGCTCCCTAAGTCGTCTAGCGGGAGTATTAGATACGCAGTATTTT; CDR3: CASSSLSRLAGVLDTQYF
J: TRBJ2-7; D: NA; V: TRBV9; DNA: TGTGCCAGCAGCACCGAGGGGGACTCCTCCTACGAGCAGTACTTC; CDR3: CASSTEGDSSYEQYF
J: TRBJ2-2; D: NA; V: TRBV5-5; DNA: TGTGCCAGCAGCTCCATGGGGGGCCCGAACACCGGGGAGCTGTTTTTT; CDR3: CASSSMGGPNTGELFF
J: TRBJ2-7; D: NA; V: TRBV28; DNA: TGTGCCAGCGGGGGGCCGGGGCCCTACGAGCAGTACTTC; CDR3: CASGGPGPYEQYF
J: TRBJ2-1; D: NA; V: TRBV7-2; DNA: TGTGCCAGCAGCTTAGGGCCCCCAGGGTACAATGAGCAGTTCTTC; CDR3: CASSLGPPGYNEQFF
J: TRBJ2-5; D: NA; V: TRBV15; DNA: TGTGCCACCAGCAGAGATCAGGGGCCCTACCAAGAGACCCAGTACTTC; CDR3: CATSRDQGPYQETQYF
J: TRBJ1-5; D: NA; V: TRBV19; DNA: TGTGCCAGTAGTATTCAGAGCAATCAGCCCCAGCATTTT; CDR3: CASSIQSNQPQHF
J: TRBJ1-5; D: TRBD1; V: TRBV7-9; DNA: TGTGCCAGCAGCTCGACAGGGGCGGGTAGGCAGCCCCAGCATTTT; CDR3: CASSSTGAGRQPQHF